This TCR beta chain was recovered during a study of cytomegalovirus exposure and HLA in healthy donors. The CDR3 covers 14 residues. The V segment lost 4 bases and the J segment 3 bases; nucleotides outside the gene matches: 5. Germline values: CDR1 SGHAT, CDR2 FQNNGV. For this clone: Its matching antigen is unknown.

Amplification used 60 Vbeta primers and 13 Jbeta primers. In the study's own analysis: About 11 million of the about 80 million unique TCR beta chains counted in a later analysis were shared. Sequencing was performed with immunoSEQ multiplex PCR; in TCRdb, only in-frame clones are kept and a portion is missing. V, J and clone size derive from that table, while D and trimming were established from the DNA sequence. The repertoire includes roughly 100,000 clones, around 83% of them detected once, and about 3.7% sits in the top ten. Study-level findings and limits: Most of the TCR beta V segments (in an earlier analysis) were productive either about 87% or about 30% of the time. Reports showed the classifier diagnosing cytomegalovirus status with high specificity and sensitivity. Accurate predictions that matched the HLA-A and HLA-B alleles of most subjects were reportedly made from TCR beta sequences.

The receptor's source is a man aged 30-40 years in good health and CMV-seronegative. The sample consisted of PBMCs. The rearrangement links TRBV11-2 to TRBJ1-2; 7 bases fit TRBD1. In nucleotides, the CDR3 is TGTGCCAGCAGCTCACCGACAGGGTACTATGGCTACACCTTC. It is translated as CASSSPTGYYGYTF.